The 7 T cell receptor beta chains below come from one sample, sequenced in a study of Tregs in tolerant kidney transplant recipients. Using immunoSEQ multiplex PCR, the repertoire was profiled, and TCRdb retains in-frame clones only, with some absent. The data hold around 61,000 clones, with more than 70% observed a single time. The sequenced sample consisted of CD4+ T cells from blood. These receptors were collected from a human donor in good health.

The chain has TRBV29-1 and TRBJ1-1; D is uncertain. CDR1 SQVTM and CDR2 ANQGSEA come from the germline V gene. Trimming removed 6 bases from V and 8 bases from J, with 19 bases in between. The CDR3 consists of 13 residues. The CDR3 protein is CSVADHPNREAFF. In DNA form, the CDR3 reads TGCAGCGTGGCGGACCACCCTAATAGAGAAGCTTTCTTT.

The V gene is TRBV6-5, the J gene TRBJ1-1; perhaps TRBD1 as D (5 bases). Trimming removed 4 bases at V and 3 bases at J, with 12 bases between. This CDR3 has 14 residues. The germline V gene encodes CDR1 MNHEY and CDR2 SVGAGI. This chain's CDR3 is CASSFSRGDTEAFF. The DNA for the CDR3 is TGTGCCAGCAGTTTCAGCCGGGGGGACACTGAAGCTTTCTTT.

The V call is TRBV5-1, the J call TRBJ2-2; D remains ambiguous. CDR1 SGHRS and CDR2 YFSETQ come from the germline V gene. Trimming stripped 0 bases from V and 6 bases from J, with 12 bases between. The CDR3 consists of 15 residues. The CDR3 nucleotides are TGCGCCAGCAGCTTGGAGGGATTGGTGGCCGGGGAGCTGTTTTTT. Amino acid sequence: CASSLEGLVAGELFF. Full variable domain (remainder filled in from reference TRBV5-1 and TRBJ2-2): KAGVTQTPRYLIKTRGQQVTLSCSPISGHRSVSWYQQTPGQGLQFLFEYFSETQRNKGNFPGRFSGRQFSNSRSEMNVSTLELGDSALYLCASSLEGLVAGELFFGEGSRLTVL.

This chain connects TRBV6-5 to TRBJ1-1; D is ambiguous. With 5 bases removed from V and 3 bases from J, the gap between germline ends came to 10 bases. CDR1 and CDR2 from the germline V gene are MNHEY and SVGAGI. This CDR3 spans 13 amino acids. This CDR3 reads CASSPPGYTEAFF. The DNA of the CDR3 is TGTGCCAGCAGTCCCCCGGGGTACACTGAAGCTTTCTTT.

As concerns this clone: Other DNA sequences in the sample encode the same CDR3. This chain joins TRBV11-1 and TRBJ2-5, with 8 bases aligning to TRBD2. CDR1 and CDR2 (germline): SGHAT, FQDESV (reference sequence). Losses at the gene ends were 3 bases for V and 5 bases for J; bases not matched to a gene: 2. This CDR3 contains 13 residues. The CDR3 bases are TGTGCCAGCAGCTTTCCGGGAGGGGAGACCCAGTACTTC. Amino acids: CASSFPGGETQYF.

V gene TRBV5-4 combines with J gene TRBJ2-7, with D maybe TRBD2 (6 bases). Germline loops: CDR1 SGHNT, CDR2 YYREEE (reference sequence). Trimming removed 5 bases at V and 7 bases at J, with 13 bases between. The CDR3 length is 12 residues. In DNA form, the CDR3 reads TGTGCCAGCAGTCGGGACTCGGGGGAGCAGTACTTC. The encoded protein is CASSRDSGEQYF.

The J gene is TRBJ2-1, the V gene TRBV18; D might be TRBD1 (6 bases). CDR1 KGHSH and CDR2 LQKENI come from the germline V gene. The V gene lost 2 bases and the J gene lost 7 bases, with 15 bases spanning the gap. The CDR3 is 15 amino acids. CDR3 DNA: TGTGCCAGCTCACCATCAGGGGTCCCGGGGAATGAGCAGTTCTTC. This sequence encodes CASSPSGVPGNEQFF.